This TCR beta chain came from a study of human T cells and chemical hapten exposure. Study details: An approximately 2 cm by approximately 2 cm inner upper arm patch received 2% DPC for sensitization. Variation in per-sample TCR yields came mainly from small pooled library volume differences.

The CDR3 has 15 amino acids. V lost 5 bases and J 0 bases, leaving 8 bases between the germline ends. Germline loops: CDR1 LNHDA, CDR2 SQIVND (reference sequence). Each CDR3 protein gets one entry after TCRdb re-called the RACE reads with MiXCR. This repertoire shows some 180,000 distinct CDR3 sequences, 24% found once; its top ten account for about 2.3%. Time point: patch test 3, about 24 weeks after DPC sensitization. This sample's treatment: therapeutic diphenylcyclopropenone sensitization with weekly scalp DPC. The table lists this clonotype with a few counts. The source material was whole blood, sampled in connection with sensitization to the hapten diphenylcyclopropenone (DPC). This sequence joins TRBV19 and TRBJ2-6; D not certain. The receptor was derived from a woman between 40 and 50 years old with alopecia areata. Some clones in this sample may be carry-over from other donors' samples. This CDR3 reads CASSPSYSGANVLTF. CDR3 in DNA: TGTGCCAGTAGTCCATCTTACTCTGGGGCCAACGTCCTGACTTTC.